Included here is one T cell receptor beta chain sequence, with context. It has no known antigen specificity. There are no base qualities to consult, and no much larger clone falls within one base. The immunoSEQ Assay, a bias-controlled multiplex PCR, was used to amplify TCRbeta CDR3 regions from genomic DNA. In the source study's methods: The number of nucleated cells in each sample was estimated from the amplification of reference gene primers within the assay. Sequence reads were collapsed and filtered to measure the absolute abundance of every unique TCRbeta CDR3 rearrangement. For each sample, productive Simpson clonality was calculated as the square root of Simpson's diversity index across productive rearrangements. The table comes from immuneACCESS by way of TCRdb, which keeps in-frame sequences with V and J called. Part of the clones is missing from these tables; in studies checked, under half for an unresolved V gene and the rest for unknown reasons. That table furnishes V, J and clone size, whereas the DNA furnished D and trimming. The sample yields 250,000 to 300,000 clones; about 88% were counted once. Of the sample, over 4% falls within the top ten clones.

In the prospective study, participants were about 18 to 89 years old, resided in about two dozen geographic areas of the United States, and were enrolled through a virtual design. Cohort assignment in the prospective study relied on participant-reported clinical history from a screening survey and a study questionnaire. Mobile phlebotomists in the prospective study collected whole blood, serum and a nasopharyngeal or oropharyngeal swab from every participant. Participants in the prospective study had the option to provide additional blood draws and questionnaires over a 2-month period. Before DNA extraction, blood samples from the prospective study were shipped at room temperature or frozen. The sample belongs to a study of blood T cell repertoires in COVID-19 (dated by TCRdb to the early 2020s). In the study overall: Samples covering the acute and convalescent phases of COVID-19 were provided by collaborators in the United States, Italy and Spain. A freely available public database, intended as a resource for researchers studying the immune response to SARS-CoV-2, is where the repertoires were released. Deeply sampled blood TCRbeta repertoires from subjects exposed to, actively infected with, or recovered from COVID-19 were included in the dataset. Where HLA class I and class II types were available, the types were taken from metadata supplied by the sample provider, not from assay-based typing. Samples came from the ongoing ImmuneRACE study (first 160 participants) plus 1,254 subjects from 6 global collaborators. The prospective study material was composed of cDNA or gDNA derived from T cells, B-cell-depleted T cells, or PBMCs. The sample metadata nearly always contained a de-identified subject ID, COVID-19 status, age in years and sex. Here is what the overall study found, with its caveats: The amount of clinical and demographic metadata varied by source and participant and was provided uncurated.

The trim is 4 bases for V and 8 bases for J, with a gap of 7 bases between the germline ends. The CDR3 contains 11 residues, cysteine and phenylalanine counted. The read is trimmed to its CDR3 DNA, 33 bases read in frame from base 1. The germline V gene (reference sequence) provides CDR1 SGHNT and CDR2 YYREEE. The V and J segments used are TRBV5-4 and TRBJ2-1; the D gene cannot be named for sure. This TCR was sampled from a man under 40 with acute COVID-19. Sample: PBMCs or T cells enriched from blood (not recorded which). The CDR3 region reads CASSQRDEQFF. The nucleotides are TGTGCCAGCAGCCAAAGAGATGAGCAGTTCTTC.